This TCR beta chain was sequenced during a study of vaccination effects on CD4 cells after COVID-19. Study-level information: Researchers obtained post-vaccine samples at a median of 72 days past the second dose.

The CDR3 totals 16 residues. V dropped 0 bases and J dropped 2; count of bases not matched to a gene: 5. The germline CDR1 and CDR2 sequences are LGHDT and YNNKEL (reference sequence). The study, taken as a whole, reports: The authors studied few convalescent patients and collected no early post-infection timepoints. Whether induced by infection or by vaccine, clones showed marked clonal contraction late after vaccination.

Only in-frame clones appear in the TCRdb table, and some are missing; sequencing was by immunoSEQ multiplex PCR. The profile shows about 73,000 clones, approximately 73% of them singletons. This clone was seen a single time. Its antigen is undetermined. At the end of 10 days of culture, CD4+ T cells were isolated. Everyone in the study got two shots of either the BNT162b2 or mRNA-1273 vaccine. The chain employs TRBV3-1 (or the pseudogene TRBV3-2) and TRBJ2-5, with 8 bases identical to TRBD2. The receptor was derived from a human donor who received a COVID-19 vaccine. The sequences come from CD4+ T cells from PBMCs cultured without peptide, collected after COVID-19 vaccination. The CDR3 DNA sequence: TGTGCCAGCAGCCAAGAGGAAATAGCGGGGCAAGAGACCCAGTACTTC. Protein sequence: CASSQEEIAGQETQYF.